Listed here are 30 T cell receptor beta chains from one sample, sequenced in a study of control samples from healthy donors and cancer patients. TCRdb's table, derived via immunoSEQ multiplex PCR, lists solely in-frame clones and lacks some. The sample table sets out fewer than 250,000 clones. Source material: blood. The receptors here all came from a woman younger than 45 in good health.

For this clone: The germline gene is not matched at one end of the junction; a read error may be the cause. The chain links TRBV7-7 to TRBJ2-5; D not resolved. The germline V gene encodes CDR1 SSHAT and CDR2 FNYEAQ (reference sequence). The CDR3 runs 11 residues. The chain's CDR3 is CASSPGRTQYF. CDR3 coding DNA: TGTGCTAGCAGCCCGGGCCGTACCCAGTACTTC.

CDR3 bases: TGTGCCAGCATGACACTAGCCCTGTCCTCTCATGAGCAGTTCTTC. Its translation: CASMTLALSSHEQFF. The rearrangement links TRBV28 to TRBJ2-1, with D possibly matching TRBD2 (6 bases). Deletions cut 7 bases from V and 8 bases from J, with 21 bases between. The CDR3 spans 15 residues. Germline V gives CDR1 MDHEN, CDR2 SYDVKM.

The chain combines TRBV5-1 with TRBJ2-3; 7 nucleotides align to TRBD1. The CDR3 loop spans 17 amino acids. V was pared by 0 bases and J by 7 bases, with 14 bases of the junction left unmatched. The germline gives CDR1 SGHRS, CDR2 YFSETQ. The CDR3 spells CASSLAVNRGIDNTQYF. CDR3 DNA sequence: TGCGCCAGCAGCTTGGCCGTTAACAGGGGTATTGATAATACGCAGTATTTT.

V is TRBV3-1 (or the pseudogene TRBV3-2) and J is TRBJ2-4; no firm D call. The length of the CDR3 is 9 residues. Germline loops: CDR1 LGHDT, CDR2 YNNKEL (reference sequence). The germline V and J ends were trimmed by 6 bases and 10 bases, with 4 bases remaining between them. The DNA of the CDR3 is TGTGCCAGCAGGGCTATTCAGTACTTC. Its translation: CASRAIQYF.

This rearrangement joins TRBV3-1 (or the pseudogene TRBV3-2) to TRBJ2-3; 13 nucleotides align to TRBD2. The CDR3 is 19 residues long. The V gene's germline CDR1 is LGHDT and CDR2 YNNKEL (reference sequence). V lost 5 bases, J lost 4 bases, and 15 bases stayed unmatched. The CDR3 spells CASSFYRTSGGYAADTQYF. CDR3 nucleotide sequence: TGTGCCAGCAGCTTCTACCGGACTAGCGGGGGTTACGCCGCAGATACGCAGTATTTT.

The genes are TRBV7-3 and TRBJ1-2, with D unresolved. In germline, CDR1 is SGHTA, CDR2 FQGTGA. CDR3 size: 15 residues. Trimming took off 5 bases at V and 0 bases at J, with 13 bases between the two ends. In DNA form, the CDR3 reads TGTGCCAGCAGCATAGAGAACAGCGCTAACTATGGCTACACCTTC. Residues: CASSIENSANYGYTF.

This chain links TRBV6-5 with TRBJ2-3, with 7 bases fitting TRBD2. V was clipped by 2 bases and J by 4 bases; unmatched bases: 6. The CDR3 sequence is 15 residues long. CDR1 and CDR2 from the germline V gene are MNHEY and SVGAGI. CDR3 loop: CASSYGGGGADTQYF. CDR3 in DNA: TGTGCCAGCAGTTACGGCGGCGGGGGTGCAGATACGCAGTATTTT.

This rearrangement joins TRBV30 to TRBJ1-3; D call uncertain. Looked up from germline, CDR1 is GTSNPN and CDR2 is SVGIG (reference sequence). This CDR3 contains 13 residues. V lost 1 base and J lost 1, with 5 bases in between. CDR3 bases: TGTGCCTGGAGTGGTACTTCTGGAAACACCATATATTTT. It yields the protein CAWSGTSGNTIYF.

This chain links TRBV29-1 with TRBJ1-1; a weak D match, TRBD1 (5 bases). Germline assignment: CDR1 SQVTM and CDR2 ANQGSEA. The CDR3 is 12 amino acids. V was clipped by 6 bases and J by 3 bases, with 11 bases between them. The CDR3 DNA follows: TGCAGCGTAATCCGGGGGGACACTGAAGCTTTCTTT. Translated: CSVIRGDTEAFF.

The chain joins TRBV18 to TRBJ1-3, with a tentative D call TRBD1 (6 bases). The germline gives CDR1 KGHSH, CDR2 LQKENI. Deletions cut 5 bases from V and 4 bases from J, with 12 bases between. This CDR3 has 14 residues. CDR3 protein: CASSRAGVGNTIYF. The CDR3 DNA reads TGTGCCAGCTCAAGGGCAGGGGTCGGAAACACCATATATTTT.

The J gene is TRBJ2-2, the V gene TRBV9, with 8 bases aligning to TRBD1. Trimming took 0 bases from V and 2 from J; bases not matched to a gene: 6. The CDR3 is made up of 17 amino acids. Germline-derived CDR1 and CDR2 are SGDLS and YYNGEE. The CDR3 nucleotides read TGTGCCAGCAGCGTAGGGGGTCAGGGGGCCAACACCGGGGAGCTGTTTTTT. Its protein is CASSVGGQGANTGELFF.

The chain couples TRBV7-2 to TRBJ1-1; the D gene is possibly TRBD1 (6 bases). Germline V lookup: CDR1 SGHTA, CDR2 FQGNSA. The CDR3 totals 15 residues. Deletions cut 5 bases from V and 4 bases from J, with 17 bases between. The DNA for the CDR3 is TGTGCCAGCAGCCGGTCGTGGGGGCGAGGCACTGAAGCTTTCTTT. Translated, it gives CASSRSWGRGTEAFF.

V gene TRBV29-1 combines with J gene TRBJ2-7, with a tentative D call TRBD2 (7 bases). Trimming took off 7 bases at V and 0 bases at J, with 16 bases between the two ends. CDR3 size: 14 residues. Per germline, CDR1 SQVTM and CDR2 ANQGSEA. Here the CDR3 reads CSAKGGAGSYEQYF. In DNA, the CDR3 is TGCAGCGCGAAGGGGGGGGCTGGCTCCTACGAGCAGTACTTC.

This chain joins TRBV19 and TRBJ1-4; tentative D call: TRBD1 (6 bases). This CDR3 region has 14 residues. The ends were cut back, 4 bases at V and 6 bases at J, with 12 bases in the middle. CDR1 is LNHDA, CDR2 SQIVND, per germline (reference sequence). The DNA of the CDR3 is TGTGCCAGTAGTAAGGGGGAGGAAGATGAAAAACTGTTTTTT. Translating gives CASSKGEEDEKLFF.

The chain has TRBV2 and TRBJ2-7; 8 nucleotides line up with TRBD2. Germline CDR1 is SNHLY and CDR2 is FYNNEI. V lost 3 bases and J lost 3; bases outside the gene matches: 10. The CDR3 runs to 16 residues. DNA for the CDR3: TGTGCCAGCAGTGACCAAGGAGCGGGGGCAAACTACGAGCAGTACTTC. Amino acids: CASSDQGAGANYEQYF.

As to this clone: One junction end disagrees with the germline gene, perhaps due to a read error. The chain joins TRBV6-1 to TRBJ1-2; no clear D gene. This CDR3 region has 11 residues. Germline V lookup: CDR1 MNHNS, CDR2 SASEGT. The CDR3 DNA follows: TGTGCCAGCGGTGACAACTATGGCTACACCTTC. Translation: CASGDNYGYTF.

V gene TRBV11-3 combines with J gene TRBJ2-2, with unresolved D. Germline-derived CDR1 and CDR2 are SGHNT and YENEEA. V was trimmed by 6 bases and J by 6 bases, leaving 11 bases between them. The CDR3 is 13 amino acids. CDR3 nucleotides: TGTGCCAGCAGTCCGGTTGGGCCCGGGGAGCTGTTTTTT. Its translation: CASSPVGPGELFF.

The rearrangement links TRBV6-6 to TRBJ1-2; unclear D gene. V dropped 5 bases and J dropped 4 bases, with 11 bases sitting between them. Germline CDR1 MNHNY, CDR2 SVGAGI (reference sequence). The CDR3 has 13 amino acids. DNA of the CDR3: TGTGCCAGCAGTAAGACTGATGCCTATGGCTACACCTTC. Its translation is CASSKTDAYGYTF.

This chain connects TRBV7-6 to TRBJ2-5; no firm D call. The V gene lost 1 base and the J gene lost 5 bases, with 5 bases spanning the gap. The CDR3 consists of 12 residues. Germline V CDR1 and CDR2: SGHVS, FNYEAQ. The CDR3 DNA sequence: TGTGCCAGCAGCTTAGGGGTGGAGACCCAGTACTTC. Encoded protein: CASSLGVETQYF.

For this clone: Sequence at one end of the junction differs from germline and may be a read error. V gene TRBV5-1 combines with J gene TRBJ2-6, with 11 bases fitting TRBD1. The germline gives CDR1 SGHRS, CDR2 YFSETQ. This CDR3 has 16 residues. CDR3 nucleotide sequence: TGCGCCACCAGCGGACAGGGGGCTACTGGGGCCAACGTCCTGACTTTC. It yields the protein CATSGQGATGANVLTF.

CDR3 DNA: TGTGCCAGTAATACTCGTTTGACAGGCGTAAATTCACCCCTCCACTTT. Its protein product is CASNTRLTGVNSPLHF. V is TRBV19 and J is TRBJ1-6, with D possibly TRBD1 on 6 matching bases. CDR3 length equals 16 residues. Germline loops: CDR1 LNHDA, CDR2 SQIVND (reference sequence). Trimming took 7 bases from V and 7 from J, leaving 20 bases between them.

This chain connects TRBV7-8 to TRBJ2-3; no reliable D call. The V and J ends lost 0 bases and 2 bases respectively, with 6 bases between them. The CDR3 extends over 14 amino acids. In germline, CDR1 is SGHVS, CDR2 FQNEAQ. The CDR3 loop is CASSLARPTDTQYF. The CDR3 DNA reads TGTGCCAGCAGCTTAGCCCGCCCCACAGATACGCAGTATTTT.

The gene calls are TRBV4-1 and TRBJ2-1; possible D gene TRBD2, 5 bases. The CDR3 runs 18 residues. V was cut by 3 bases and J by 0 bases, with 18 bases left in between. The germline V gene has CDR1 MGHRA and CDR2 YSYEKL. CDR3 residues: CASSQVAHILSSYNEQFF. CDR3 nucleotides: TGCGCCAGCAGCCAGGTAGCGCACATTTTGAGCTCCTACAATGAGCAGTTCTTC.

This sequence joins TRBV2 and TRBJ1-1; D is undetermined. The CDR3 is 13 amino acids. The V end lost 7 bases, the J end lost 1 base, and 10 bases lay between the germline ends. Germline V gene data show CDR1 as SNHLY and CDR2 as FYNNEI. The CDR3 here is CASTEQPNTEAFF. The DNA for the CDR3 is TGTGCCAGCACGGAACAGCCGAACACTGAAGCTTTCTTT.

This rearrangement joins TRBV6-2 or TRBV6-3 to TRBJ2-3, with D uncertain. V lost 4 bases to trimming and J lost 2 bases, with 10 bases between them. The CDR3 extends over 14 amino acids. Germline CDR1 is MNHEY and CDR2 is SVGEGT. The CDR3 DNA is TGTGCCAGCAGTTCCCTTAGAGCCACAGATACGCAGTATTTT. This sequence encodes CASSSLRATDTQYF.

The chain recombines TRBV12-3 or TRBV12-4 with TRBJ1-6; D perhaps matches TRBD1 (6 bases). The CDR3 contains 12 residues. Trimming removed 3 bases at V and 14 bases at J, with 11 bases between. CDR3: CASSLGALALHF. The CDR3 DNA reads as TGTGCCAGCAGTTTGGGGGCGTTGGCCCTCCACTTT.

This sequence joins TRBV29-1 and TRBJ1-3; possible D gene TRBD1, 5 bases. Germline CDR1 reads SQVTM; CDR2 reads ANQGSEA. The CDR3 has 15 residues. V shed 5 bases and J shed 0 bases, with 14 bases lying between them. CDR3 nucleotide sequence: TGCAGCGTTCTAGTAGGGACCGTCTCTGGAAACACCATATATTTT. Protein: CSVLVGTVSGNTIYF. The whole variable domain, filled in from reference TRBV29-1 and TRBJ1-3, reads SAVISQKPSRDICQRGTSLTIQCQVDSQVTMMFWYRQQPGQSLTLIATANQGSEATYESGFVIDKFPISRPNLTFSTLTVSNMSPEDSSIYLCSVLVGTVSGNTIYFGEGSWLTVV.

Notes on this clone: This same CDR3 is encoded by further DNA sequences in the sample. V gene TRBV6-4 combines with J gene TRBJ1-2; 9 nucleotides match TRBD1. This CDR3 comprises 13 residues. CDR1 is MRHNA and CDR2 is SNTAGT in the germline V gene. The junction had 1 base not matched to a gene; V was cut back by 0 bases and J by 8 bases. This CDR3 is CASSDSTGGGYTF. The CDR3 nucleotides are TGTGCCAGCAGTGACTCCACAGGGGGCGGCTACACCTTC.

V is TRBV28 and J is TRBJ2-5, with D perhaps TRBD1 (6 bases). The CDR3 runs to 17 residues. Germline CDR1 is MDHEN and CDR2 is SYDVKM. V was shortened by 3 bases and J by 2 bases, with 19 bases between the two germline ends. The CDR3 sequence: CASSFLWGSRGQETQYF. The DNA of the CDR3 is TGTGCCAGCAGTTTCTTGTGGGGGTCTAGGGGGCAAGAGACCCAGTACTTC.

The chain is built from TRBV30 and TRBJ1-3; the match to TRBD1 covers 7 bases. Germline CDR1 GTSNPN, CDR2 SVGIG (reference sequence). Trimming took 0 bases from V and 2 from J; bases not matched to a gene: 4. This CDR3 is 15 amino acids long. CDR3 protein: CAWSVGTAAGNTIYF. CDR3 DNA sequence: TGTGCCTGGAGTGTAGGGACAGCTGCTGGAAACACCATATATTTT.